What follows are 15 T cell receptor beta chains derived from one specimen sequenced in a study of beta chain features in type 1 diabetes. Sequencing targeted expressed TCRB transcripts, as all isolated RNA had been reverse transcribed. Sequencing was performed with immunoSEQ multiplex PCR; in TCRdb, only in-frame clones are kept and a portion is missing. The table lists about 210,000 clones, approximately 10% of them singletons. Sample: central memory CD4+ T cells from blood. These receptors came from a man younger than 30 in good health.

The genes are TRBV29-1 and TRBJ2-5; the match to TRBD1 covers 7 bases. The germline CDR1 and CDR2 sequences are SQVTM and ANQGSEA. V trimming: 6 bases; J trimming: 5 bases; junction bases outside the gene matches: 12. The CDR3 is made up of 14 amino acids. The CDR3 protein is CSVVRQGGFETQYF. The CDR3 nucleotides read TGCAGCGTGGTCCGACAGGGCGGTTTTGAGACCCAGTACTTC.

This clone came up a few times. The CDR3: CASSYRYPLNTEAFF. The CDR3 nucleotides read TGTGCCAGCAGTTACCGGTACCCCTTGAACACTGAAGCTTTCTTT. This chain uses TRBV6-6 with TRBJ1-1; D ambiguous. CDR1 is MNHNY and CDR2 is SVGAGI in the germline V gene (reference sequence). The CDR3 has 15 amino acids. V lost 2 bases and J lost 0, with 10 bases in between.

V is TRBV5-1 and J is TRBJ2-5; possible D gene TRBD2, 5 bases. The V gene lost 0 bases and the J gene lost 5 bases, with 8 bases spanning the gap. Germline V gives CDR1 SGHRS, CDR2 YFSETQ. The CDR3 is 13 residues long. The CDR3 reads CASSLAGWETQYF. The CDR3 nucleotides are TGCGCCAGCAGCTTGGCGGGATGGGAGACCCAGTACTTC.

The V and J genes are TRBV4-2 and TRBJ2-3; TRBD2 is a possible D gene (6 bases). This CDR3 has 16 residues. The V and J ends lost 4 bases and 0 bases respectively, with 14 bases between them. The V gene's germline CDR1 is LGHNA and CDR2 YNFKEQ. CDR3 residues: CASSRRREASTDTQYF. The CDR3 coding sequence is TGTGCCAGCAGCCGACGGAGGGAGGCTAGCACAGATACGCAGTATTTT.

This clone was detected only a few times. The chain combines TRBV5-1 with TRBJ2-5; 12 bases match TRBD2. This CDR3 spans 16 amino acids. The V gene end was trimmed by 3 bases and the J gene end by 3 bases; junction bases not matched to a gene: 6. The V gene's germline CDR1 is SGHRS and CDR2 YFSETQ. This chain's CDR3 is CASSSGTSGWEETQYF. The DNA for the CDR3 is TGCGCCAGCAGCTCCGGGACTAGCGGGTGGGAAGAGACCCAGTACTTC.

The rearrangement joins TRBV28 to TRBJ1-2, with TRBD1 matching 8 bases. V trimming: 10 bases; J trimming: 4 bases; junction bases outside the gene matches: 8. The CDR3 length is 13 residues. Germline-derived CDR1 and CDR2 are MDHEN and SYDVKM. CDR3 protein: CATLDRVLYGYTF. CDR3 DNA: TGTGCCACCCTGGACAGGGTGCTCTATGGCTACACCTTC.

This clone was detected a few times. The chain uses TRBV19 and TRBJ2-3, with D unresolved. The CDR3 loop spans 13 amino acids. CDR1 LNHDA and CDR2 SQIVND come from the germline V gene (reference sequence). Trimming stripped 5 bases from V and 1 base from J, with 7 bases between. The CDR3 loop reads CASSPRGTDTQYF. For the CDR3, the DNA is TGTGCCAGTAGTCCCCGGGGCACAGATACGCAGTATTTT.

This clone came up a few times. This sequence joins TRBV25-1 and TRBJ1-3, with 8 bases aligning to TRBD1. This CDR3 contains 15 residues. Germline V lookup: CDR1 MGHDK, CDR2 SYGVNS. With 4 bases clipped from V and 4 bases from J, the junction kept 6 bases outside the gene matches. CDR3: CASSVQGVSGNTIYF. The DNA for the CDR3 is TGTGCCAGCAGTGTACAGGGGGTTTCGGGAAACACCATATATTTT.

The chain recombines TRBV28 with TRBJ2-5; D is ambiguous. The germline V and J ends were trimmed by 5 bases and 5 bases, with 9 bases remaining between them. From germline, CDR1 is MDHEN and CDR2 SYDVKM. This CDR3 comprises 12 residues. The CDR3 DNA sequence: TGTGCCAGCAGTGGAGCTGCCGAGACCCAGTACTTC. Translation: CASSGAAETQYF.

This clone was seen a few times. V gene TRBV19 combines with J gene TRBJ2-5; D may be TRBD2 (7 bases). This CDR3 region has 19 residues. The V gene's germline CDR1 is LNHDA and CDR2 SQIVND (reference sequence). The germline V and J ends were trimmed by 5 bases and 0 bases, with 25 bases remaining between them. The CDR3 nucleotides read TGTGCCAGTAGTTCGATACTATTGGGAGGGGGACTCTACCAAGAGACCCAGTACTTC. Its translation: CASSSILLGGGLYQETQYF.

In its sample, this clone was seen a few times. V gene TRBV11-1 combines with J gene TRBJ2-7; the D gene could be TRBD1 or TRBD2 (5 bases each). V was pared by 1 base and J by 1 base, with 11 bases between. Germline CDR1 is SGHAT and CDR2 is FQDESV (reference sequence). The CDR3 loop spans 15 amino acids. The CDR3 bases are TGTGCCAGCAGCTTAGATCCAGAGGGGTCCTACGAGCAGTACTTC. Amino acids: CASSLDPEGSYEQYF. Complete variable domain (other parts from reference TRBV11-1 and TRBJ2-7): EAEVAQSPRYKITEKSQAVAFWCDPISGHATLYWYRQILGQGPELLVQFQDESVVDDSQLPKDRFSAERLKGVDSTLKIQPAELGDSAMYLCASSLDPEGSYEQYFGPGTRLTVT.

This sequence joins TRBV7-8 and TRBJ2-3; maybe TRBD1 (6 bases). The CDR3 contains 14 residues. The germline V gene has CDR1 SGHVS and CDR2 FQNEAQ. V shed 3 bases and J shed 6 bases, with 13 bases lying between them. CDR3 in amino acids: CASSLGDISDTQYF. The CDR3 DNA sequence: TGTGCCAGCAGCTTGGGGGACATCTCGGATACGCAGTATTTT.

This clone was counted many times. The chain joins TRBV7-2 to TRBJ2-1; 7 bases map to TRBD2. Germline CDR1 and CDR2: SGHTA and FQGNSA. The CDR3 is 16 residues long. Germline trimming cut 5 bases from V and 8 bases from J; bases unmatched to any gene: 15. CDR3 nucleotide sequence: TGTGCCAGCAGCCCTCCCCTGCGGTTGAGCGGGGATGAGCAGTTCTTC. Residues: CASSPPLRLSGDEQFF.

This clone was observed a few times. The rearrangement uses TRBV28 and TRBJ2-7, with 12 bases that match TRBD2. This CDR3 region has 15 residues. The V segment lost 8 bases and the J segment 7 bases; nucleotides outside the gene matches: 12. CDR1 is MDHEN, CDR2 SYDVKM, per germline. CDR3 protein: CASRNRLAGVGEQYF. CDR3 sequence (DNA): TGTGCCAGCCGAAATAGACTAGCGGGAGTGGGAGAGCAGTACTTC.

This clone came up a few times. This sequence joins TRBV10-3 and TRBJ2-1; 7 positions agree with TRBD1. This CDR3 has 13 amino acids. V trimming: 3 bases; J trimming: 5 bases; junction bases outside the gene matches: 1. Germline-derived CDR1 and CDR2 are ENHRY and SYGVKD. For the CDR3, the DNA is TGTGCCATCAGTGAAACAGGGGACAATGAGCAGTTCTTC. It is translated as CAISETGDNEQFF.